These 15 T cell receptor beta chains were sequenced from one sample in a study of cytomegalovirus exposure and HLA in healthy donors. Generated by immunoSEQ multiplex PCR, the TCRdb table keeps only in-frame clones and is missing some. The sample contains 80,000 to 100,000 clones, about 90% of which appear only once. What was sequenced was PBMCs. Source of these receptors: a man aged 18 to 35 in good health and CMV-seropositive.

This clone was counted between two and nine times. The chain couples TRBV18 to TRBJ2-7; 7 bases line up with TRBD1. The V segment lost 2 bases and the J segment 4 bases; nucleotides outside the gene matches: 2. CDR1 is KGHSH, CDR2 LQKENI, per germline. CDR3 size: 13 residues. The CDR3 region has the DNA TGTGCCAGCTCACCAAGACAGGGATACGAGCAGTACTTC. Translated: CASSPRQGYEQYF.

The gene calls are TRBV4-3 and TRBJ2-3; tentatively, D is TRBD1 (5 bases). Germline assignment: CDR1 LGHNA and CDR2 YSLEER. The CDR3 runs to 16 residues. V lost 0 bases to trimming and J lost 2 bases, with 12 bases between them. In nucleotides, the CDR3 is TGCGCCAGCAGCCAAGATTCAGGGTCAGCCACAGATACGCAGTATTTT. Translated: CASSQDSGSATDTQYF.

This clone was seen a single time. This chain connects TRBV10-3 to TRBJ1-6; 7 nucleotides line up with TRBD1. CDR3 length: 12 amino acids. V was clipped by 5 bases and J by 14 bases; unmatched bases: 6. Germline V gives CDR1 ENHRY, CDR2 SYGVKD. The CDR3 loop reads CAISPQGYSLHF. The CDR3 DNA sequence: TGTGCCATCAGTCCACAGGGGTACTCCCTCCACTTT.

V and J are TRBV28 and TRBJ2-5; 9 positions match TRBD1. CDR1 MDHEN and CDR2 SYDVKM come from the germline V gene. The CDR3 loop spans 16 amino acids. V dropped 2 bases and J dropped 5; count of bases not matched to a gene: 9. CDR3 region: CASSLALTGGEETQYF. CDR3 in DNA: TGTGCCAGCAGTTTAGCCCTCACAGGGGGCGAGGAGACCCAGTACTTC.

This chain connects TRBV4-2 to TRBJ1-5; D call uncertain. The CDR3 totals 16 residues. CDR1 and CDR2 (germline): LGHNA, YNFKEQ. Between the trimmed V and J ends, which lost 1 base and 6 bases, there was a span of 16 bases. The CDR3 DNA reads TGTGCCAGCAGCCAAGCAACGAGGGAGTTGGGTCAGCCCCAGCATTTT. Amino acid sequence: CASSQATRELGQPQHF.

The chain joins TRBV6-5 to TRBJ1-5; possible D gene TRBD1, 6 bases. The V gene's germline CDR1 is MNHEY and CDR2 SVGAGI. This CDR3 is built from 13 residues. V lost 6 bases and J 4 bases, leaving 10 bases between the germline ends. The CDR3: CASSQQGNQPQHF. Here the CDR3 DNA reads TGTGCCAGCAGCCAACAGGGAAATCAGCCCCAGCATTTT.

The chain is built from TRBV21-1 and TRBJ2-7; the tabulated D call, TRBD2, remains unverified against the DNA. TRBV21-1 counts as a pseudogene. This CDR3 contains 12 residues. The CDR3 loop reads CASTASSYEQYF. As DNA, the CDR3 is TGTGCCAGCACCGCTAGCTCTTACGAGCAGTACTTC.

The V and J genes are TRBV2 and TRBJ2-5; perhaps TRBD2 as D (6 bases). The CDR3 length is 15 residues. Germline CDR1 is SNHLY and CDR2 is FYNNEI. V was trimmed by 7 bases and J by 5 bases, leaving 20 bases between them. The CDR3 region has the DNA TGTGCCAGCATCACCGGAGGAGGGGCTTATGAGACCCAGTACTTC. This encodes CASITGGGAYETQYF.

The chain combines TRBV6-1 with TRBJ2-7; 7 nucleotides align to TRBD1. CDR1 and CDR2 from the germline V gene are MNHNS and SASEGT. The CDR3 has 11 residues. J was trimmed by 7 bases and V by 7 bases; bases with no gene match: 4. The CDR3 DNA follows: TGTGCCAGCAAGAGGGGGCGGGAGCAGTACTTC. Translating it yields CASKRGREQYF.

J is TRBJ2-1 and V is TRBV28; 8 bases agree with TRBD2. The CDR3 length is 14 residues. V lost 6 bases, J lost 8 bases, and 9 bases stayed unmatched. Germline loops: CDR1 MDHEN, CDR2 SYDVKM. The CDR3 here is CASRHGGAKDEQFF. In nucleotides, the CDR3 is TGTGCCAGCAGGCACGGGGGGGCCAAGGATGAGCAGTTCTTC.

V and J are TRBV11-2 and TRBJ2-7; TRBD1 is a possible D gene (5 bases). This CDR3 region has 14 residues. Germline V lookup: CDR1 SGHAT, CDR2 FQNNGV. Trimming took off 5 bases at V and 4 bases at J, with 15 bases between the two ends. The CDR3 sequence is CASSPYRTLYEQYF. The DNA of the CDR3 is TGTGCCAGCAGCCCTTACAGGACACTTTACGAGCAGTACTTC.

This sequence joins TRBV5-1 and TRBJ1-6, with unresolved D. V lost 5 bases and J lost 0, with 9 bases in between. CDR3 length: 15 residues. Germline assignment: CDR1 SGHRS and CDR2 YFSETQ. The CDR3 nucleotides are TGCGCCAGCAGGTTATGGAGCTCCTATAATTCACCCCTCCACTTT. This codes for CASRLWSSYNSPLHF.

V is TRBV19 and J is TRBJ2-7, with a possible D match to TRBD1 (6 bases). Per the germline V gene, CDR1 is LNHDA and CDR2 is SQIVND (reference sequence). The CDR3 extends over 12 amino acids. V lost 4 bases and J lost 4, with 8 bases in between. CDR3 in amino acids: CASSNREYEQYF. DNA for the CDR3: TGTGCCAGTAGTAACAGGGAGTACGAGCAGTACTTC.

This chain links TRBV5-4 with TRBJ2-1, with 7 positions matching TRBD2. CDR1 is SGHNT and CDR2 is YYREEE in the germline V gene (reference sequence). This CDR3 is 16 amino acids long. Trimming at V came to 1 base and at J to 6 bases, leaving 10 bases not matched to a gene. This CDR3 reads CASSLPLGGSLNEQFF. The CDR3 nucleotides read TGTGCCAGCAGCTTGCCCTTGGGCGGGAGCCTCAATGAGCAGTTCTTC. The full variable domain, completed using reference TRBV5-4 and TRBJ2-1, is ETGVTQSPTHLIKTRGQQVTLRCSSQSGHNTVSWYQQALGQGPQFIFQYYREEENGRGNFPPRFSGLQFPNYSSELNVNALELDDSALYLCASSLPLGGSLNEQFFGPGTRLTVL.

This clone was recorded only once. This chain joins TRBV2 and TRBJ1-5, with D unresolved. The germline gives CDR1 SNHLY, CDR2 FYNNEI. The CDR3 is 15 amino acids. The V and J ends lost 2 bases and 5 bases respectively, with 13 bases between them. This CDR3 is CASSELGGGHQPQHF. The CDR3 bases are TGTGCCAGCAGTGAACTGGGCGGCGGGCATCAGCCCCAGCATTTT.